This is a list of T cell receptor beta chains from one sample in a study of Graves' ophthalmopathy and Graves' hyperthyroidism. TCRdb ran MiXCR on the multiplex PCR reads and lists one entry per CDR3 protein. The sample yields about 700,000 distinct CDR3 sequences, roughly two fifths seen once. The sample comprised peripheral blood. The receptor set was obtained from an adult man with Graves' ophthalmopathy. Both conserved end residues are part of each CDR3. D genes are given only for firm matches. Not every row has a clone size; where given, it reads once, few, many or a size class.

V gene	clone size	J gene	D gene	CDR3 protein	CDR3 DNA
TRBV7-2	many	TRBJ1-1	TRBD1	CASSSGQMNTEAFF	TGTGCCAGCAGCTCGGGACAGATGAACACTGAAGCTTTCTTT
TRBV12-3/TRBV12-4	NA	TRBJ1-1	TRBD1	CASSPRQGAGTEAFF	TGTGCCAGCAGTCCGAGACAGGGGGCGGGCACTGAAGCTTTCTTT
TRBV25-1	NA	TRBJ2-7	TRBD1	CASSSPGQAEYEQYF	TGTGCCAGCAGTTCCCCGGGACAGGCGGAATACGAGCAGTACTTC
TRBV10-3	NA	TRBJ1-5	NA	CASSYSEGQPQHF	TGTGCCAGCAGTTACTCGGAGGGCCAGCCCCAGCATTTT
TRBV14	few	TRBJ2-7	TRBD2	CASSQVVTGGSYEQYF	TGTGCCAGCAGCCAAGTTGTGACGGGAGGCTCCTACGAGCAGTACTTC
TRBV9	many	TRBJ1-5	NA	CASSVSATGNQPQHF	TGTGCCAGCAGCGTAAGCGCTACAGGGAATCAGCCCCAGCATTTT
TRBV5-1	NA	TRBJ1-6	NA	CASSLDSGAGPLHF	TGCGCCAGCAGCCTGGACAGCGGAGCCGGGCCCCTCCACTTT
TRBV29-1	once	TRBJ1-1	NA	CSVARGTPEAFF	TGCAGCGTTGCCAGAGGCACCCCTGAAGCTTTCTTT
TRBV11-2	many	TRBJ2-5	TRBD2	CASSFPSTSGQETQYF	TGTGCCAGCAGCTTCCCCTCGACTAGCGGACAAGAGACCCAGTACTTC
TRBV29-1	NA	TRBJ2-7	NA	CSLGPHQGEQYF	TGCAGCTTAGGACCTCACCAGGGCGAGCAGTACTTC
TRBV19	NA	TRBJ2-7	NA	CASSPGTTTYEQYF	TGTGCCAGTAGTCCCGGGACAACGACCTACGAGCAGTACTTC
TRBV25-1	many	TRBJ1-1	NA	CASSEYGGPLEAFF	TGTGCCAGCAGTGAATACGGGGGGCCGTTGGAAGCTTTCTTT
TRBV24-1	once	TRBJ1-5	NA	CATTAGYNQPQHF	TGTGCCACCACGGCAGGGTACAATCAGCCCCAGCATTTT
TRBV10-3	once	TRBJ2-5	TRBD1	CASSYPWTGGHETQYF	TGTGCCAGCAGTTACCCCTGGACAGGGGGGCACGAGACCCAGTACTTC
TRBV19	NA	TRBJ2-3	TRBD2	CASSRPGLAAADTQYF	TGTGCCAGTAGCCGACCGGGACTAGCCGCCGCAGATACGCAGTATTTT
TRBV11-2	NA	TRBJ2-7	TRBD1	CASSLSGTGIYGQYF	TGTGCCAGCAGCTTAAGCGGGACAGGGATCTACGGGCAGTACTTC
TRBV10-3	NA	TRBJ1-1	NA	CAISDGEGADEAFF	TGTGCCATCAGTGACGGGGAAGGGGCAGATGAAGCTTTCTTT
TRBV25-1	NA	TRBJ1-5	NA	CASSPRGRGNQPQHF	TGTGCCAGCAGTCCCAGGGGCCGGGGCAATCAGCCCCAGCATTTT